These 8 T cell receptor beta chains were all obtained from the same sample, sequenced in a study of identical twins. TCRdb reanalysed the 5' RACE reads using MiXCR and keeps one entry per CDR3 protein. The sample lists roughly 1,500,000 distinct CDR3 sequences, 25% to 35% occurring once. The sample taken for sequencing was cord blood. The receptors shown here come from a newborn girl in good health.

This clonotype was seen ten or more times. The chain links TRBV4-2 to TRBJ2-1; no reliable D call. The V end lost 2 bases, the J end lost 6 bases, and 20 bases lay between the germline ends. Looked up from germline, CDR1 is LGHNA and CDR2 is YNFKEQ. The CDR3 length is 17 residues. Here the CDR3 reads CASSQIPRTRGGNEQFF. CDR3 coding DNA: TGTGCCAGCAGCCAAATCCCGAGGACCCGCGGCGGCAATGAGCAGTTCTTC.

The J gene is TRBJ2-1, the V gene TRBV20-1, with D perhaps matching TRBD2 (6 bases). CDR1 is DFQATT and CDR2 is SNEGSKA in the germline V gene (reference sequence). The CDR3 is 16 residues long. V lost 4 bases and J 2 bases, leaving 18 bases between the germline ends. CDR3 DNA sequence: TGCAGTGCTAAGTACTGGCGGGGCATACCCTACAATGAGCAGTTCTTC. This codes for CSAKYWRGIPYNEQFF.

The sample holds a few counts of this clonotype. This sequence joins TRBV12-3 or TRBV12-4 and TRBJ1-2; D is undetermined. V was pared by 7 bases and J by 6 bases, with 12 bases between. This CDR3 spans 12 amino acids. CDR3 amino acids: CASTGTYDGYTF. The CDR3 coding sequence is TGTGCCAGCACGGGAACGTACGATGGCTACACCTTC.

CDR3 in amino acids: CASRPQLAGGVDTQYF. DNA for the CDR3: TGTGCCAGCAGACCCCAACTAGCGGGAGGGGTGGATACGCAGTATTTT. The rearrangement uses TRBV28 and TRBJ2-3; 13 bases are shared with TRBD2. The CDR3 covers 16 residues. Germline V gene lookup returns CDR1 MDHEN and CDR2 SYDVKM. Unmatched junction bases numbered 9, after V lost 6 bases and J lost 6 bases.

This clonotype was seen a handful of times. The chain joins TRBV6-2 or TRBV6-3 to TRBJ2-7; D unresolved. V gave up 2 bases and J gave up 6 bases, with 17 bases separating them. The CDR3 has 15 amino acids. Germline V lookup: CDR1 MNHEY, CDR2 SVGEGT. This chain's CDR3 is CASSYQEGTLSEQYF. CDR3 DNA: TGTGCCAGCAGTTACCAGGAAGGTACGCTAAGCGAGCAGTACTTC.

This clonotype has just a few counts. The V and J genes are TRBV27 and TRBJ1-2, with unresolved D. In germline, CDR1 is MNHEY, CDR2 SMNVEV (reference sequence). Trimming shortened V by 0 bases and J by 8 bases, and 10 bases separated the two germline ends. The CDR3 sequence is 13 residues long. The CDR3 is CASSLSEEEGYTF. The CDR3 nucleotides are TGTGCCAGCAGTTTATCGGAGGAGGAAGGCTACACCTTC.

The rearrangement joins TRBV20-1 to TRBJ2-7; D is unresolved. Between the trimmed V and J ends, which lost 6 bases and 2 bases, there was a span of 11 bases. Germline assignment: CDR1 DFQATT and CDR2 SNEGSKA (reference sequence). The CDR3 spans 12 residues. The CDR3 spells CSAFGPTYEQYF. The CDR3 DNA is TGCAGTGCCTTCGGACCTACCTACGAGCAGTACTTC.

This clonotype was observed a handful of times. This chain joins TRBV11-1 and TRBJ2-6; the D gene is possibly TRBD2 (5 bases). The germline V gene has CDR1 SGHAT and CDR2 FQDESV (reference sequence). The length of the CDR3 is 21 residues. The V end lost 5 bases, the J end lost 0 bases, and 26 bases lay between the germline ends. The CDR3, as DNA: TGTGCCAGCAGCCGATTTGTCCCACTAAAAAATCGGGACTCTGGGGCCAACGTCCTGACTTTC. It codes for CASSRFVPLKNRDSGANVLTF. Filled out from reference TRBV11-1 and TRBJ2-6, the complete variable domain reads EAEVAQSPRYKITEKSQAVAFWCDPISGHATLYWYRQILGQGPELLVQFQDESVVDDSQLPKDRFSAERLKGVDSTLKIQPAELGDSAMYLCASSRFVPLKNRDSGANVLTFGAGSRLTVL.